This record looks at one TCR beta chain sequence and its context. Its antigen is currently unknown. Template switching introduced a universal primer site, and the cDNA bore unique molecular identifiers. TCRdb itself ran the 5' RACE reads through MiXCR, one entry per CDR3 protein. The table includes 1.5 million to 2 million distinct CDR3 sequences, roughly 35% detected once. All donors were healthy, and all were Caucasian. This record belongs to a study of identical twins. Broader study findings: For cord blood, abundant beta clonotypes had fewer insertions, unlike memory repertoires, which showed none.

This CDR3 region has 15 residues. Germline loops: CDR1 SGHDN, CDR2 FVKESK. With 6 bases clipped from V and 2 bases from J, the junction kept 5 bases outside the gene matches. This clonotype was sampled from a newborn girl in good health. This chain joins TRBV14 and TRBJ2-1, with TRBD2 matching over 9 bases. Sequenced: cord blood. The CDR3 reads CASRGAGGPYNEQFF. CDR3 nucleotide sequence: TGTGCCAGCAGGGGCGCGGGGGGGCCCTACAATGAGCAGTTCTTC.